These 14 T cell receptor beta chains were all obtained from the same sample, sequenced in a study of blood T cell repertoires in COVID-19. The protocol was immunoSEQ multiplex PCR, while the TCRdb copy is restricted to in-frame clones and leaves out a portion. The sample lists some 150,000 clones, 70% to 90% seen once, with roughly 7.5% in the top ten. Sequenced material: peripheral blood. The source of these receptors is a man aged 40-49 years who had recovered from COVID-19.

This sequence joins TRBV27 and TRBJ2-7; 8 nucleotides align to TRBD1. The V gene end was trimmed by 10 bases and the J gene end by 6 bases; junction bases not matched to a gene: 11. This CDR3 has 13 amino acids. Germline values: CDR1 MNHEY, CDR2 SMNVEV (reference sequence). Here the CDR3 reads CATRGRTFGEQYF. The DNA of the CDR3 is TGTGCCACCAGGGGGCGAACATTCGGCGAGCAGTACTTC.

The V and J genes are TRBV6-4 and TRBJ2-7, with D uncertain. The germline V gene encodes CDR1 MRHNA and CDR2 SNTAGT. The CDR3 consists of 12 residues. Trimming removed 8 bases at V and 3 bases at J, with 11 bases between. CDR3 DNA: TGTGCCAGCCGACACAAAAACTACGAGCAGTACTTC. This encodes CASRHKNYEQYF.

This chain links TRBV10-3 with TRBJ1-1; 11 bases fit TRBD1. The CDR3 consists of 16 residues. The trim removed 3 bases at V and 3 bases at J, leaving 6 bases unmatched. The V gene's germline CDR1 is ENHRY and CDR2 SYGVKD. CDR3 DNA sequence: TGTGCCATCAGTGATTCGGACAGGGGGCTCGACACTGAAGCTTTCTTT. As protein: CAISDSDRGLDTEAFF.

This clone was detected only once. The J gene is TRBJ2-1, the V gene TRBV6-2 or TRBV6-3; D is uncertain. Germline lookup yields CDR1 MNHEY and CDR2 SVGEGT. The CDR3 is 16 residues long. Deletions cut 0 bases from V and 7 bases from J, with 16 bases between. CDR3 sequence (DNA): TGTGCCAGCAGTTACTCGGCTTGGAGTAAGTCTAATGAGCAGTTCTTC. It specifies CASSYSAWSKSNEQFF.

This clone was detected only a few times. The CDR3 here is CAISESAVYEQYF. CDR3 nucleotide sequence: TGTGCCATCAGTGAGTCGGCCGTCTACGAGCAGTACTTC. This chain uses TRBV10-3 with TRBJ2-7, with no clear D. Germline V gene lookup returns CDR1 ENHRY and CDR2 SYGVKD. V dropped 0 bases and J dropped 3 bases, with 6 bases sitting between them. The CDR3 loop spans 13 amino acids.

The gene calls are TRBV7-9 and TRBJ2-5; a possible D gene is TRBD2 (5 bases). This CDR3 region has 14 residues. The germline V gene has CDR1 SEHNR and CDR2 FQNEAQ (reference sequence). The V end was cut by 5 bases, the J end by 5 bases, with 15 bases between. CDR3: CASSATTGSETQYF. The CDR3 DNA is TGTGCCAGCAGCGCGACGACGGGATCGGAGACCCAGTACTTC. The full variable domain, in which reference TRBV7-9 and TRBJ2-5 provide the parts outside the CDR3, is DTGVSQNPRHKITKRGQNVTFRCDPISEHNRLYWYRQTLGQGPEFLTYFQNEAQLEKSRLLSDRFSAERPKGSFSTLEIQRTEQGDSAMYLCASSATTGSETQYFGPGTRLLVL.

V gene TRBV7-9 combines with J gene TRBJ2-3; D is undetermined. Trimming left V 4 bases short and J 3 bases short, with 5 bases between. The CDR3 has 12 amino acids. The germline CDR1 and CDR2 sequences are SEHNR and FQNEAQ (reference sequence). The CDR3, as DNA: TGTGCCAGCAGCTATCTAACAGATACGCAGTATTTT. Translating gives CASSYLTDTQYF.

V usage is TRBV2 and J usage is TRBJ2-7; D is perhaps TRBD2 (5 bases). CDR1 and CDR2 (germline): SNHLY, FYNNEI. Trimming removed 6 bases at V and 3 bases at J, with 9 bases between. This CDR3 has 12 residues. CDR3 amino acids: CASSGNHYEQYF. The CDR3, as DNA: TGTGCCAGCAGCGGGAACCACTACGAGCAGTACTTC.

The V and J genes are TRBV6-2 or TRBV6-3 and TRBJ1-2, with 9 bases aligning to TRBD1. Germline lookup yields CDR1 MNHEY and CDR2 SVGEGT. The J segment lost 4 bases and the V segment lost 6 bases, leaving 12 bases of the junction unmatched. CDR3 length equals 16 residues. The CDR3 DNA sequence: TGTGCCAGCAGCCAGATCCGGGACAGGGTCATCTATGGCTACACCTTC. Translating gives CASSQIRDRVIYGYTF.

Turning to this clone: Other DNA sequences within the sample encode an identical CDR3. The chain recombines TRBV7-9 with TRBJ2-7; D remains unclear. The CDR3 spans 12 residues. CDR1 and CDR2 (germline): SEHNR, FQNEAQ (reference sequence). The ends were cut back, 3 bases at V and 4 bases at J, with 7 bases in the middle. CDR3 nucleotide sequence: TGTGCCAGCAGCTTGTCCCCTTACGAGCAGTACTTC. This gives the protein CASSLSPYEQYF. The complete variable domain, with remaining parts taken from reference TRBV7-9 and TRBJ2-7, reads DTGVSQNPRHKITKRGQNVTFRCDPISEHNRLYWYRQTLGQGPEFLTYFQNEAQLEKSRLLSDRFSAERPKGSFSTLEIQRTEQGDSAMYLCASSLSPYEQYFGPGTRLTVT.

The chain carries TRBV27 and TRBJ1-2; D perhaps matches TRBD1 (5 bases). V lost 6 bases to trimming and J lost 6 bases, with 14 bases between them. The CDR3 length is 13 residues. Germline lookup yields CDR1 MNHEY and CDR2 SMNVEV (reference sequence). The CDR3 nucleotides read TGTGCCAGCAGCCCCATTGGGGCGGATGGCTACACCTTC. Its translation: CASSPIGADGYTF.

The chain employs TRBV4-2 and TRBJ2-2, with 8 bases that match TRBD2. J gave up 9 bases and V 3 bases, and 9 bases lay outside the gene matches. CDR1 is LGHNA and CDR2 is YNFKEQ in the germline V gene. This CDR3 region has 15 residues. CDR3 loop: CASSHTGTSFRELFF. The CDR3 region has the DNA TGTGCCAGCAGCCACACCGGGACTAGTTTCCGGGAGCTGTTTTTT.

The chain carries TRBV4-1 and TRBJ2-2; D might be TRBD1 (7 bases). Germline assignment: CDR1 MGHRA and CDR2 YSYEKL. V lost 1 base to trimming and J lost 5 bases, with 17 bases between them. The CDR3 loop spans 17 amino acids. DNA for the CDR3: TGCGCCAGCAGCCAAGGCGGGGCAAGGGGGCTGACCGGGGAGCTGTTTTTT. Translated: CASSQGGARGLTGELFF.

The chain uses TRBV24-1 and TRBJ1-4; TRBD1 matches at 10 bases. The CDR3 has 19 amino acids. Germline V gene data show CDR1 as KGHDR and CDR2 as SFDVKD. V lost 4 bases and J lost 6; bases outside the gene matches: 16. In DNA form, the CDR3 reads TGTGCCACCAGTGACGCCAAGGGACAGGGGTCGGGGGCGGATGAAAAACTGTTTTTT. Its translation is CATSDAKGQGSGADEKLFF.